These 19 T cell receptor beta chains were sequenced from one sample in a study of T cells after yellow fever vaccination. TCRdb reanalysed the 5' RACE reads using MiXCR and keeps one entry per CDR3 protein. The sample has approximately 550,000 distinct CDR3 sequences, roughly 14% seen once; the top ten hold over 12%. The sequenced sample was PBMCs, obtained on the day of the yellow fever booster vaccination. All receptors come from a man aged 25-45 years who received the YFV17D yellow fever vaccine.

This clonotype was seen ten or more times. The rearrangement joins TRBV5-1 to TRBJ2-1; a weak D match, TRBD1 (6 bases). This CDR3 spans 12 amino acids. Trimming pared 0 bases from V and 10 bases from J, leaving 8 bases between. Germline CDR1 is SGHRS and CDR2 is YFSETQ. The CDR3 sequence is CASSLGDREQFF. The CDR3 nucleotides read TGCGCCAGCAGCTTGGGAGACAGGGAGCAGTTCTTC. Full variable domain (missing parts from reference TRBV5-1 and TRBJ2-1): KAGVTQTPRYLIKTRGQQVTLSCSPISGHRSVSWYQQTPGQGLQFLFEYFSETQRNKGNFPGRFSGRQFSNSRSEMNVSTLELGDSALYLCASSLGDREQFFGPGTRLTVL.

The J gene is TRBJ2-2, the V gene TRBV30; D uncertain. Germline loops: CDR1 GTSNPN, CDR2 SVGIG (reference sequence). Trimming left V 0 bases short and J 4 bases short, with 6 bases between. There are 13 residues in the CDR3. Here the CDR3 reads CAWSVTFTGELFF. In DNA form, the CDR3 reads TGTGCCTGGAGTGTAACCTTCACCGGGGAGCTGTTTTTT.

J is TRBJ2-4 and V is TRBV4-3; no definite D call. Germline V gene sequence: CDR1 LGHNA, CDR2 YSLEER. This CDR3 has 16 amino acids. V was pared by 0 bases and J by 2 bases, with 11 bases between. The CDR3 is CASSQDFVRSKNIQYF. CDR3 DNA: TGCGCCAGCAGCCAAGACTTCGTCAGATCCAAAAACATTCAGTACTTC.

This rearrangement joins TRBV11-2 to TRBJ2-7, with D possibly matching TRBD1 (6 bases). There are 17 residues in the CDR3. V lost 1 base and J lost 0, with 16 bases in between. Per the germline V gene, CDR1 is SGHAT and CDR2 is FQNNGV. The CDR3 DNA follows: TGTGCCAGCAGCTTAGGGGGTTGGGGGCCGAACTCCTACGAGCAGTACTTC. Translating gives CASSLGGWGPNSYEQYF.

V gene TRBV7-8 combines with J gene TRBJ2-3, with D tentatively TRBD1 or TRBD2 (5 bases each). The CDR3 runs to 14 residues. V was clipped by 4 bases and J by 5 bases, with 13 bases between them. CDR1 and CDR2 (germline): SGHVS, FQNEAQ. Here the CDR3 DNA reads TGTGCCAGCAGCTCCTTCCTTGGGGGAGATACGCAGTATTTT. The encoded protein is CASSSFLGGDTQYF. Complete variable domain (other parts from reference TRBV7-8 and TRBJ2-3): GAGVSQSPRYKVAKRGQDVALRCDPISGHVSLFWYQQALGQGPEFLTYFQNEAQLDKSGLPSDRFFAERPEGSVSTLKIQRTQQEDSAVYLCASSSFLGGDTQYFGPGTRLTVL.

The chain is built from TRBV3-1 and TRBJ2-3; TRBD2 might be the D (5 bases). Germline V gene sequence: CDR1 LGHDT, CDR2 YNNKEL (reference sequence). This CDR3 spans 15 amino acids. Trimming stripped 4 bases from V and 6 bases from J, with 17 bases between. CDR3 loop: CASSPGGLQADTQYF. The CDR3 DNA reads TGTGCCAGCAGCCCCGGAGGCCTCCAAGCTGATACGCAGTATTTT.

This clonotype has a handful of counts. The J gene is TRBJ2-7, the V gene TRBV6-2 or TRBV6-3; D is uncertain. Germline V CDR1 and CDR2: MNHEY, SVGEGT. The CDR3 runs 15 residues. The V end lost 0 bases, the J end lost 0 bases, and 9 bases lay between the germline ends. The CDR3 reads CASSYSWTDSYEQYF. The CDR3 nucleotides are TGTGCCAGCAGTTACTCGTGGACGGACTCCTACGAGCAGTACTTC.

The chain couples TRBV6-1 to TRBJ1-3; D unclear. The CDR3 covers 14 residues. Germline V gene data show CDR1 as MNHNS and CDR2 as SASEGT. V was shortened by 0 bases and J by 0 bases, with 3 bases between the two germline ends. CDR3 loop: CASSEAGSGNTIYF. For the CDR3, the DNA is TGTGCCAGCAGTGAAGCGGGCTCTGGAAACACCATATATTTT.

The rearrangement links TRBV20-1 to TRBJ2-7; 7 bases fit TRBD1. The germline V gene encodes CDR1 DFQATT and CDR2 SNEGSKA (reference sequence). This CDR3 region has 15 residues. V shed 3 bases and J 4 bases; nucleotides not matched to a gene: 12. CDR3 bases: TGCAGTGCTAGGTGGACCGGGACAGATGCTTACGAGCAGTACTTC. This encodes CSARWTGTDAYEQYF.

In this sample, this clonotype turned up a few times. V is TRBV7-2 and J is TRBJ2-7; the D gene is possibly TRBD1 (6 bases). Trimming removed 5 bases from V and 2 bases from J, with 13 bases in between. From germline, CDR1 is SGHTA and CDR2 FQGNSA. This CDR3 is built from 14 residues. CDR3 loop: CASSPRGHAYEQYF. The CDR3 DNA reads TGTGCCAGCAGCCCCAGGGGACACGCCTACGAGCAGTACTTC. Supplemented by reference TRBV7-2 and TRBJ2-7, the full variable domain reads GAGVSQSPSNKVTEKGKDVELRCDPISGHTALYWYRQSLGQGLEFLIYFQGNSAPDKSGLPSDRFSAERTGGSVSTLTIQRTQQEDSAVYLCASSPRGHAYEQYFGPGTRLTVT.

The genes are TRBV9 and TRBJ1-2, with 10 bases fitting TRBD1. The CDR3 contains 15 residues. With V trimmed by 3 bases and J by 6 bases, 8 bases remained unmatched. Germline CDR1 SGDLS, CDR2 YYNGEE. The CDR3 region is CASSGPGQGTDGYTF. The CDR3 DNA reads TGTGCCAGCAGCGGACCGGGACAGGGGACCGATGGCTACACCTTC.

The J gene is TRBJ1-1, the V gene TRBV6-1, with 7 bases lining up with TRBD1. Germline V gene lookup returns CDR1 MNHNS and CDR2 SASEGT. Germline trimming cut 7 bases from V and 5 bases from J; bases unmatched to any gene: 10. The CDR3 loop spans 14 amino acids. DNA of the CDR3: TGTGCCAGCAAGCAGACAGGGAAGAGAACTGAAGCTTTCTTT. It yields the protein CASKQTGKRTEAFF.

This clonotype was recorded at least ten times. This chain uses TRBV7-9 with TRBJ2-2; D unresolved. The CDR3 consists of 12 residues. V lost 5 bases, J lost 0 bases, and 1 base lay in between. Germline CDR1 and CDR2: SEHNR and FQNEAQ (reference sequence). The CDR3 DNA reads TGTGCCAGCAGCACGAACACCGGGGAGCTGTTTTTT. This codes for CASSTNTGELFF.

This clonotype was seen only a few times. The J gene is TRBJ2-2, the V gene TRBV5-1, with a possible D match to TRBD2 (6 bases). The CDR3 covers 14 residues. Germline CDR1 SGHRS, CDR2 YFSETQ. V was shortened by 3 bases and J by 7 bases, with 13 bases between the two germline ends. CDR3 nucleotides: TGCGCCAGCAGCTGGGACTGGGTGCGCGGGGAGCTGTTTTTT. It specifies CASSWDWVRGELFF.

Here the CDR3 reads CASSSPDLYSPLHF. CDR3 sequence (DNA): TGTGCCAGCAGTTCCCCGGATCTTTATTCACCCCTCCACTTT. The chain uses TRBV6-5 and TRBJ1-6; D unresolved. The CDR3 spans 14 residues. Germline loops: CDR1 MNHEY, CDR2 SVGAGI. Trimming cost V 4 bases and J 8 bases, with 12 bases left between them.

This clonotype was seen ten or more times. One junction end disagrees with the germline gene, perhaps due to a read error. This chain joins TRBV14 and TRBJ1-1; no reliable D call. Germline assignment: CDR1 SGHDN and CDR2 FVKESK. The CDR3 spans 8 residues. The CDR3 DNA reads as TGTGCCAGCAGCCAGTTCGACTTT. Translating it yields CASSQFDF.

This clonotype came up many times. The gene calls are TRBV7-9 and TRBJ2-1, with TRBD2 matching 7 bases. The CDR3 spans 12 residues. The V gene's germline CDR1 is SEHNR and CDR2 FQNEAQ (reference sequence). With 5 bases clipped from V and 9 bases from J, the junction kept 4 bases outside the gene matches. The CDR3 is CASSLGGSEQFF. The CDR3 nucleotides are TGTGCCAGCAGCCTCGGGGGGAGTGAGCAGTTCTTC.

The chain is built from TRBV7-2 and TRBJ2-3, with D unclear. This CDR3 contains 14 residues. The V end was cut by 0 bases, the J end by 6 bases, with 10 bases between. Germline V gene data show CDR1 as SGHTA and CDR2 as FQGNSA. In nucleotides, the CDR3 is TGTGCCAGCAGCTTAGCCTCAGATTTTGATACGCAGTATTTT. Amino acid sequence: CASSLASDFDTQYF.

This clonotype has only a few counts. This chain links TRBV6-5 with TRBJ2-7, with D possibly matching TRBD1 (6 bases). CDR1 is MNHEY, CDR2 SVGAGI, per germline. The CDR3 extends over 16 amino acids. Trimming shortened V by 0 bases and J by 1 base, and 13 bases separated the two germline ends. The chain's CDR3 is CASSYSNPTGSYEQYF. In DNA, the CDR3 is TGTGCCAGCAGTTACTCTAACCCGACAGGTTCCTACGAGCAGTACTTC.